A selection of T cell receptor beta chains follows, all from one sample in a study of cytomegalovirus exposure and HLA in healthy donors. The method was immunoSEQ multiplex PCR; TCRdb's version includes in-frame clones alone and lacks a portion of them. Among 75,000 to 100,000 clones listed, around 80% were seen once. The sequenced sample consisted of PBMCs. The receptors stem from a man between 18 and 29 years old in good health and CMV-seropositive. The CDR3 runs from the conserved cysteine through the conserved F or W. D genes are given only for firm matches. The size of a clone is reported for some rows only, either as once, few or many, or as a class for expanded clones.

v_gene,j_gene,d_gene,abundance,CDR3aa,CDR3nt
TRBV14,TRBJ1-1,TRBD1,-,CASSQGTGRLSQAFF,TGTGCCAGCAGCCAAGGGACAGGGAGGCTCTCCCAAGCTTTCTTT
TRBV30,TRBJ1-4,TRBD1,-,CAWSVGGAYEKLFF,TGTGCCTGGAGTGTAGGGGGCGCCTATGAAAAACTGTTTTTT
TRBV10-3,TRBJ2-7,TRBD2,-,CAISEVQRGHYEQYF,TGTGCCATCAGTGAGGTCCAGCGGGGGCACTACGAGCAGTACTTC
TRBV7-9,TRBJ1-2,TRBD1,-,CASSLQGVEGYTF,TGTGCCAGCAGCCTCCAGGGGGTTGAGGGCTACACCTTC
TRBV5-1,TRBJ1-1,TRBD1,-,CASSRMLDRGFMNTEAFF,TGCGCCAGCAGCCGAATGCTAGACAGGGGGTTTATGAACACTGAAGCTTTCTTT
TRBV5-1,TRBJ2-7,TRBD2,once,CASSSELAGGVWEQYF,TGCGCCAGCAGCTCGGAACTAGCGGGGGGTGTTTGGGAGCAGTACTTC
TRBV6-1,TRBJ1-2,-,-,CASSPQGFEGNGYTF,TGTGCCAGCAGCCCACAGGGTTTTGAAGGGAATGGCTACACCTTC
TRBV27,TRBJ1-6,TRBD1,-,CASRLRDREIYNSPLHF,TGTGCCAGCAGGTTAAGGGACAGGGAAATCTATAATTCACCCCTCCACTTT
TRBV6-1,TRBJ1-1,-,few,CASSSTPNTEAFF,TGTGCCAGCAGTTCGACTCCAAACACTGAAGCTTTCTTT
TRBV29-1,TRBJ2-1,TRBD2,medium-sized,CSVMGLAGGRSSYNEQFF,TGCAGCGTTATGGGACTAGCGGGGGGGCGGAGCTCCTACAATGAGCAGTTCTTC
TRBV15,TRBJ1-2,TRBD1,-,CATSHRGAAYGYTF,TGTGCCACCAGCCACAGGGGGGCCGCCTATGGCTACACCTTC
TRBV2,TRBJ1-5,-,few,CASNLRGNQPQHF,TGTGCCAGCAACCTCAGGGGCAATCAGCCCCAGCATTTT
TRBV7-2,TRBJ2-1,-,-,CATRFGGSYNEQFF,TGTGCCACAAGGTTCGGGGGCTCCTACAATGAGCAGTTCTTC
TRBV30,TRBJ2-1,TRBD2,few,CACNSGTSVYNEQFF,TGTGCCTGTAATTCCGGGACTAGCGTCTACAATGAGCAGTTCTTC
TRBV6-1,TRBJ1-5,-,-,CATGNSKPQHF,TGTGCCACAGGGAATAGTAAGCCCCAGCATTTT
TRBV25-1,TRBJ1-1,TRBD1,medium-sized,CASSQGAVEAFF,TGTGCCAGCAGTCAGGGGGCGGTTGAAGCTTTCTTT
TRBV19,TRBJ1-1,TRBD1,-,CASSRKLQGIGDTEAFF,TGTGCCAGTAGTAGAAAATTACAGGGGATAGGGGACACTGAAGCTTTCTTT
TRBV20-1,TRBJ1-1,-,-,CSRDRNTEAFF,TGCAGTCGTGACAGGAACACTGAAGCTTTCTTT
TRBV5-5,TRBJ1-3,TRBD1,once,CASSSRDSGVLSPGNTIYF,TGTGCCAGCAGCTCCCGGGACAGTGGGGTTTTGAGCCCTGGAAACACCATATATTTT
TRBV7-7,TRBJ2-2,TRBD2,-,CASSPKGWGLGSGTGELFF,TGTGCCAGCAGCCCCAAAGGTTGGGGACTAGGGTCAGGCACCGGGGAGCTGTTTTTT
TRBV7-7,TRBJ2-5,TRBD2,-,CASSLGLAGETQYF,TGTGCCAGCAGCTTAGGGCTAGCGGGGGAGACCCAGTACTTC
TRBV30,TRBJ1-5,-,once,CAWSVRGIQPQHF,TGTGCCTGGAGTGTTCGGGGGATTCAGCCCCAGCATTTT